The text below deals with one TCR beta chain. The data originate from a study of T cell changes during pregnancy in multiple sclerosis. The V gene's germline CDR1 is MGHDK and CDR2 SYGVNS. V lost 7 bases to trimming and J lost 8 bases; unmatched junction nucleotides: 10. CDR3 size: 16 residues. Measured with immunoSEQ multiplex PCR; TCRdb has only the in-frame clones, and not every one. This sample has 40,000 or so clones; about nine tenths occur once, and the top ten carry over 5%. The source material was peripheral blood, sampled in the third trimester of pregnancy. The sequence came from a female donor in good health, enrolled as a control in a pregnancy study. The rearrangement links TRBV25-1 to TRBJ1-6; 11 bases line up with TRBD1. The CDR3 reads CASNPDRGPGHSPLHF. The CDR3 coding sequence is TGTGCCAGCAACCCGGACAGGGGGCCCGGGCATTCACCCCTCCACTTT.